A single sample gave rise to the 25 T cell receptor beta chains below, sequenced in a study of cytomegalovirus exposure and HLA in healthy donors. The PCR ran on 60 Vbeta and 13 Jbeta primers. Sequenced by immunoSEQ multiplex PCR; TCRdb stores in-frame clones only, minus some. The sample contains some 74,000 clones, approximately 70% of which appear only once. Input material: PBMCs. The receptors stem from a man aged 40-49 years in good health and CMV-seropositive.

The chain links TRBV6-6 to TRBJ2-2; 9 nucleotides line up with TRBD1. The CDR3 consists of 15 residues. J lost 3 bases, V lost 6 bases, and 5 bases had no gene match. The germline V gene encodes CDR1 MNHNY and CDR2 SVGAGI (reference sequence). The CDR3 DNA sequence: TGTGCCAGCAGCCGACAGGGGGGATACACCGGGGAGCTGTTTTTT. This codes for CASSRQGGYTGELFF.

V gene TRBV9 combines with J gene TRBJ2-7; 9 bases match TRBD2. The CDR3 consists of 15 residues. CDR1 is SGDLS and CDR2 is YYNGEE in the germline V gene. The junction had 3 bases not matched to a gene; V was cut back by 0 bases and J by 2 bases. The CDR3 region has the DNA TGTGCCAGCAGCGTAGGGAGCGGGGGGACCTACGAGCAGTACTTC. Translating it yields CASSVGSGGTYEQYF.

The genes are TRBV7-8 and TRBJ2-7; D possibly corresponds to TRBD2 (5 bases). Germline assignment: CDR1 SGHVS and CDR2 FQNEAQ. This CDR3 spans 16 amino acids. Trimming removed 8 bases from V and 2 bases from J, with 22 bases in between. The CDR3 DNA reads TGTGCCAGCTCAGCCGGTTGGCGGGCGGAAACCTACGAGCAGTACTTC. Its translation: CASSAGWRAETYEQYF.

The CDR3 region has the DNA TGTGCCATCAGTGAGTCCGTGTATTCGGACAATAACACTGAAGCTTTCTTT. This gives the protein CAISESVYSDNNTEAFF. This chain connects TRBV10-3 to TRBJ1-1; possible D gene TRBD1, 5 bases. Germline V gene lookup returns CDR1 ENHRY and CDR2 SYGVKD. V gave up 0 bases and J gave up 2 bases, with 16 bases separating them. This CDR3 region has 17 residues.

The chain joins TRBV9 to TRBJ2-5, with 10 bases fitting TRBD2. The V gene end was trimmed by 1 base and the J gene end by 4 bases; junction bases not matched to a gene: 4. Germline lookup yields CDR1 SGDLS and CDR2 YYNGEE. CDR3 size: 15 residues. The CDR3 region is CASSVMSGGGETQYF. CDR3 DNA sequence: TGTGCCAGCAGCGTAATGAGCGGGGGGGGAGAGACCCAGTACTTC.

The chain joins TRBV2 to TRBJ2-7; 8 bases fit TRBD1. The CDR3 sequence is 16 residues long. From germline, CDR1 is SNHLY and CDR2 FYNNEI. The junction had 8 bases not matched to a gene; V was cut back by 4 bases and J by 0 bases. CDR3 nucleotide sequence: TGTGCCAGCAGTGGCGCTGACAGGGGAATCTCCTACGAGCAGTACTTC. As protein: CASSGADRGISYEQYF.

The V call is TRBV30, the J call TRBJ1-6; D may be TRBD1 (6 bases). The CDR3 length is 14 residues. CDR1 and CDR2 from the germline V gene are GTSNPN and SVGIG (reference sequence). The germline V and J ends were trimmed by 1 base and 7 bases, with 11 bases remaining between them. The CDR3 reads CAWSEQGMNSPLHF. The CDR3, as DNA: TGTGCCTGGAGTGAACAGGGAATGAATTCACCCCTCCACTTT.

This clone was detected once. The genes are TRBV2 and TRBJ2-5; D uncertain. Trimming stripped 4 bases from V and 0 bases from J, with 12 bases between. The CDR3 covers 15 residues. CDR1 and CDR2 from the germline V gene are SNHLY and FYNNEI. The CDR3 is CASSGEQLYQETQYF. In DNA form, the CDR3 reads TGTGCCAGCAGTGGAGAACAGCTATACCAAGAGACCCAGTACTTC. Variable domain in full (rest from reference TRBV2 and TRBJ2-5): EPEVTQTPSHQVTQMGQEVILRCVPISNHLYFYWYRQILGQKVEFLVSFYNNEISEKSEIFDDQFSVERPDGSNFTLKIRSTKLEDSAMYFCASSGEQLYQETQYFGPGTRLLVL.

This clone was counted between two and nine times. The chain employs TRBV11-3 and TRBJ2-3; 8 bases align to TRBD2. Germline values: CDR1 SGHNT, CDR2 YENEEA. V gave up 3 bases and J gave up 2 bases; unmatched junction bases: 10. The CDR3 loop spans 17 amino acids. CDR3 sequence reads: CASSFPRAGAFTDTQYF. The CDR3 DNA is TGTGCCAGCAGCTTCCCACGAGCGGGGGCCTTCACAGATACGCAGTATTTT.

The J gene is TRBJ1-6, the V gene TRBV28; D possibly corresponds to TRBD1 (5 bases). CDR1 is MDHEN and CDR2 is SYDVKM in the germline V gene. V was clipped by 2 bases and J by 5 bases, with 7 bases between them. The CDR3 is 14 amino acids. The CDR3 reads CASSLPRDNSPLHF. DNA of the CDR3: TGTGCCAGCAGTTTACCCAGGGATAATTCACCCCTCCACTTT.

The chain combines TRBV2 with TRBJ2-5; 12 bases fit TRBD2. Germline V lookup: CDR1 SNHLY, CDR2 FYNNEI. Unmatched junction bases numbered 9, after V lost 5 bases and J lost 2 bases. The CDR3 contains 17 residues. CDR3 DNA sequence: TGTGCCAGCAGTCGACTAGCGGGAGACCAGTATCAAGAGACCCAGTACTTC. Encoded protein: CASSRLAGDQYQETQYF.

This rearrangement joins TRBV5-6 to TRBJ2-3; 10 bases line up with TRBD1. Germline CDR1 and CDR2: SGHDT and YYEEEE. The junction had 5 bases not matched to a gene; V was cut back by 4 bases and J by 0 bases. The CDR3 consists of 16 residues. CDR3 sequence (DNA): TGTGCCAGCAGCCGGGACAGGGGTACTAGCACAGATACGCAGTATTTT. It translates to CASSRDRGTSTDTQYF.

The J gene is TRBJ2-3, the V gene TRBV6-4; the match to TRBD2 covers 7 bases. V shed 4 bases and J 3 bases; nucleotides not matched to a gene: 4. The germline V gene has CDR1 MRHNA and CDR2 SNTAGT. The CDR3 has 14 residues. The CDR3 DNA sequence: TGTGCCAGCAGTGGCGGGGGTGAAACAGATACGCAGTATTTT. This gives the protein CASSGGGETDTQYF.

The DNA of the CDR3 is TGCGCCAGCAGGATGGCACAGCCCTCCTACAATGAGCAGTTCTTC. Protein sequence: CASRMAQPSYNEQFF. The chain has TRBV4-1 and TRBJ2-1; D not certain. Germline lookup yields CDR1 MGHRA and CDR2 YSYEKL. The CDR3 is made up of 15 amino acids. Between the trimmed V and J ends, which lost 6 bases and 0 bases, there was a span of 12 bases.

The CDR3 sequence is CASSYQNRDGGEAFF. The DNA of the CDR3 is TGTGCCAGCAGCTATCAAAACAGGGACGGAGGTGAAGCTTTCTTT. V usage is TRBV7-2 and J usage is TRBJ1-1; TRBD1 might be the D (6 bases). The V gene's germline CDR1 is SGHTA and CDR2 FQGNSA. CDR3 length: 15 residues. Trimming removed 4 bases from V and 7 bases from J, with 19 bases in between. Variable domain in full (rest from reference TRBV7-2 and TRBJ1-1): GAGVSQSPSNKVTEKGKDVELRCDPISGHTALYWYRQSLGQGLEFLIYFQGNSAPDKSGLPSDRFSAERTGGSVSTLTIQRTQQEDSAVYLCASSYQNRDGGEAFFGQGTRLTVV.

The V and J genes are TRBV28 and TRBJ2-1; 8 bases match TRBD1. Germline lookup yields CDR1 MDHEN and CDR2 SYDVKM. Unmatched junction bases numbered 11, after V lost 9 bases and J lost 4 bases. This CDR3 has 15 amino acids. The CDR3 nucleotides are TGTGCCAGTACTAACAGGGGGAAGAATTACAATGAGCAGTTCTTC. The encoded protein is CASTNRGKNYNEQFF.

This chain connects TRBV10-3 to TRBJ1-2; 7 nucleotides agree with TRBD1. The CDR3 sequence is 15 residues long. Per the germline V gene, CDR1 is ENHRY and CDR2 is SYGVKD. V was clipped by 0 bases and J by 6 bases; unmatched bases: 7. The CDR3: CAISESRGQGDGYTF. CDR3 nucleotide sequence: TGTGCCATCAGTGAGTCGAGGGGCCAGGGGGATGGCTACACCTTC.

The rearrangement joins TRBV14 to TRBJ2-3; weak D call: TRBD2 (5 bases). V dropped 4 bases and J dropped 0 bases, with 14 bases sitting between them. The CDR3 sequence is 16 residues long. CDR1 is SGHDN, CDR2 FVKESK, per germline. In DNA form, the CDR3 reads TGTGCCAGCAGCCCGTGGAGCGGTCCGAGCACAGATACGCAGTATTTT. Translating it yields CASSPWSGPSTDTQYF.

The rearrangement uses TRBV5-3 and TRBJ1-6; D is possibly TRBD1 (5 bases). TRBV5-3 is an ORF, with its function uncertain. This CDR3 has 19 amino acids. Trimming removed 4 bases from V and 2 bases from J, with 22 bases in between. The CDR3 here is CARSPKGEAEPPYNSPLHF. CDR3 bases: TGTGCCAGAAGCCCTAAAGGGGAGGCAGAGCCTCCCTATAATTCACCCCTCCACTTT.

In nucleotides, the CDR3 is TGTGCCAGTACACAGGGCCCCTTCGGCAATCAGCCCCAGCATTTT. It translates to CASTQGPFGNQPQHF. This rearrangement joins TRBV19 to TRBJ1-5; possible D gene TRBD1, 6 bases. Deletions cut 7 bases from V and 2 bases from J, with 15 bases between. CDR1 and CDR2 from the germline V gene are LNHDA and SQIVND (reference sequence). The CDR3 is made up of 15 amino acids.

The chain joins TRBV11-2 to TRBJ2-2; 7 bases are shared with TRBD1. Germline assignment: CDR1 SGHAT and CDR2 FQNNGV. The CDR3 has 16 residues. Trimming cost V 4 bases and J 4 bases; bases outside gene matches: 9. In DNA, the CDR3 is TGTGCCAGCAGCTCGCCATCAACAGGGGTCACCGGGGAGCTGTTTTTT. Translating it yields CASSSPSTGVTGELFF.

This chain connects TRBV29-1 to TRBJ1-1; 8 bases map to TRBD1. The V segment lost 6 bases and the J segment 5 bases; nucleotides outside the gene matches: 5. The germline V gene encodes CDR1 SQVTM and CDR2 ANQGSEA. CDR3 size: 12 residues. For the CDR3, the DNA is TGCAGCGTCGACAGGGGAGGTACTGAAGCTTTCTTT. Encoded protein: CSVDRGGTEAFF.

This chain links TRBV7-9 with TRBJ2-1, with 7 bases fitting TRBD1. The CDR3 totals 13 residues. CDR1 is SEHNR and CDR2 is FQNEAQ in the germline V gene (reference sequence). Trimming at V came to 9 bases and at J to 4 bases, leaving 6 bases not matched to a gene. CDR3: CASGDREYNEQFF. The CDR3 bases are TGTGCCAGTGGGGACAGAGAATACAATGAGCAGTTCTTC.

The V and J genes are TRBV4-1 and TRBJ2-7; 10 nucleotides agree with TRBD1. The V segment lost 1 base and the J segment 2 bases; nucleotides outside the gene matches: 2. CDR3 length: 15 residues. Germline V lookup: CDR1 MGHRA, CDR2 YSYEKL. The CDR3 DNA sequence: TGCGCCAGCAGCCAAGTGGGACAGGGGCCCTACGAGCAGTACTTC. Protein sequence: CASSQVGQGPYEQYF.

Note on this clone: The sample holds other DNA sequences that translate to the same CDR3. The gene calls are TRBV11-3 and TRBJ2-7; TRBD2 agrees at 7 bases. Losses at the gene ends were 5 bases for V and 2 bases for J; bases not matched to a gene: 9. This CDR3 is built from 15 residues. Germline V lookup: CDR1 SGHNT, CDR2 YENEEA. CDR3 protein: CASSHKGRAAYEQYF. CDR3 DNA: TGTGCCAGCAGCCACAAGGGGAGGGCGGCCTACGAGCAGTACTTC.